These 31 T cell receptor beta chains share one sample of origin, sequenced in a study of cytomegalovirus exposure and HLA in healthy donors. PCR amplification relied on 60 Vbeta primers (plus 13 Jbeta primers). Some clones are missing from TCRdb's copy, which holds only in-frame ones; the method was immunoSEQ multiplex PCR. The profile covers over 150,000 clones, with 85% appearing a single time and 1% taken by the ten largest. The sample taken for sequencing was PBMCs. The origin of the receptors is a boy between 2 and 15 years old in good health and CMV-seronegative.

About this clone: Its ends do not fully match the called genes, so a read error is possible. The V call is TRBV6-5, the J call TRBJ2-2; weak D call: TRBD2 (5 bases). Germline loops: CDR1 MNHEY, CDR2 SVGAGI. The CDR3 runs 15 residues. CDR3 region: CASSYGLAGTGELLF. CDR3 coding DNA: TGTGCCAGCAGTTACGGGTTGGCGGGCACCGGGGAGCTGCTTTTT.

The chain carries TRBV19 and TRBJ2-1; TRBD2 is a possible D gene (6 bases). Germline CDR1 and CDR2: LNHDA and SQIVND (reference sequence). This CDR3 has 15 amino acids. Between the trimmed V and J ends, which lost 5 bases and 4 bases, there was a span of 15 bases. The CDR3 DNA follows: TGTGCCAGTAGTTCGACGCGCGGGGTTTACAATGAGCAGTTCTTC. This sequence encodes CASSSTRGVYNEQFF. Combining the CDR3 with reference TRBV19 and TRBJ2-1 gives the whole variable domain DGGITQSPKYLFRKEGQNVTLSCEQNLNHDAMYWYRQDPGQGLRLIYYSQIVNDFQKGDIAEGYSVSREKKESFPLTVTSAQKNPTAFYLCASSSTRGVYNEQFFGPGTRLTVL.

J is TRBJ1-2 and V is TRBV7-9, with a tentative D call TRBD1 (6 bases). The CDR3 is made up of 14 amino acids. Trimming pared 7 bases from V and 8 bases from J, leaving 20 bases between. In germline, CDR1 is SEHNR, CDR2 FQNEAQ (reference sequence). CDR3: CASIKGHSQGGYTF. The CDR3 coding sequence is TGTGCCAGCATCAAGGGACATTCCCAAGGAGGCTACACCTTC.

The chain combines TRBV12-1 with TRBJ2-5; the DNA was not compared with TRBD2, the D call given in the table. TRBV12-1 is given as a pseudogene. There are 17 residues in the CDR3. In DNA form, the CDR3 reads TGTGCCAGCAGCTTTGTGAGGACTAGCGGGGGTGGGGAGACCCAGTACTTC. Protein sequence: CASSFVRTSGGGETQYF.

This chain joins TRBV4-1 and TRBJ2-1; maybe TRBD2 (6 bases). There are 12 residues in the CDR3. The V and J ends lost 4 bases and 6 bases respectively, with 7 bases between them. Germline CDR1 reads MGHRA; CDR2 reads YSYEKL. The CDR3 coding sequence is TGCGCCAGCAGCCGGGACTTCAATGAGCAGTTCTTC. This encodes CASSRDFNEQFF.

The J gene is TRBJ2-6, the V gene TRBV5-1; 11 nucleotides agree with TRBD1. CDR1 is SGHRS, CDR2 YFSETQ, per germline. Unmatched junction bases numbered 10, after V lost 7 bases and J lost 4 bases. The CDR3 extends over 17 amino acids. DNA of the CDR3: TGCGCCAGCCTCCTGGGGACAGGGGGTTTGGGGGCCAACGTCCTGACTTTC. It yields the protein CASLLGTGGLGANVLTF.

The V call is TRBV5-1, the J call TRBJ1-2, with TRBD1 matching over 7 bases. Looked up from germline, CDR1 is SGHRS and CDR2 is YFSETQ. Germline trimming cut 0 bases from V and 7 bases from J; bases unmatched to any gene: 9. The CDR3 sequence is 15 residues long. The CDR3 sequence: CASSLAEQGNGGYTF. CDR3 in DNA: TGCGCCAGCAGCTTGGCTGAACAGGGGAACGGTGGCTACACCTTC.

The chain carries TRBV19 and TRBJ2-7; D is possibly TRBD1 (8 bases). Germline assignment: CDR1 LNHDA and CDR2 SQIVND (reference sequence). CDR3 length: 14 residues. V lost 6 bases and J 5 bases, leaving 17 bases between the germline ends. CDR3 sequence reads: CASRRTGTTHEQYF. Written as DNA, the CDR3 is TGTGCCAGTAGAAGGACAGGGACTACCCACGAGCAGTACTTC.

The chain recombines TRBV2 with TRBJ2-7; TRBD2 aligns across 7 bases. The V gene's germline CDR1 is SNHLY and CDR2 FYNNEI. V was pared by 3 bases and J by 2 bases, with 10 bases of the junction left unmatched. This CDR3 contains 16 residues. The CDR3 DNA is TGTGCCAGCAGTGAGTCCGCTGAGCGGGAAACCTACGAGCAGTACTTC. It specifies CASSESAERETYEQYF.

The chain carries TRBV7-9 and TRBJ2-1; D gene ambiguous. This CDR3 spans 14 amino acids. Germline-derived CDR1 and CDR2 are SEHNR and FQNEAQ (reference sequence). Trimming took off 4 bases at V and 10 bases at J, with 17 bases between the two ends. The CDR3: CASSSNTSPREQFF. CDR3 sequence (DNA): TGTGCCAGCAGCTCAAACACCTCCCCCCGAGAGCAGTTCTTC.

The CDR3 nucleotides are TGTGCCAGTAGTCAAGACAGCTCCTATAATTCACCCCTCCACTTT. It yields the protein CASSQDSSYNSPLHF. The genes are TRBV19 and TRBJ1-6, with TRBD1 as a possible D gene (5 bases). The CDR3 consists of 15 residues. The germline CDR1 and CDR2 sequences are LNHDA and SQIVND (reference sequence). Trimming removed 5 bases at V and 0 bases at J, with 8 bases between.

The chain recombines TRBV4-1 with TRBJ2-1; 8 bases line up with TRBD2. V lost 8 bases to trimming and J lost 3 bases; unmatched junction nucleotides: 9. This CDR3 contains 15 residues. Germline CDR1 reads MGHRA; CDR2 reads YSYEKL. CDR3 protein: CASGLAGTGYNEQFF. CDR3 bases: TGCGCCAGCGGGTTAGCGGGAACGGGCTACAATGAGCAGTTCTTC.

This chain joins TRBV27 and TRBJ2-5; 10 nucleotides align to TRBD1. Germline loops: CDR1 MNHEY, CDR2 SMNVEV (reference sequence). J was trimmed by 3 bases and V by 3 bases; bases with no gene match: 7. The CDR3 is 16 residues long. CDR3 nucleotide sequence: TGTGCCAGCAGTTTGGGGACAGGGGTCAAGGAAGAGACCCAGTACTTC. It is translated as CASSLGTGVKEETQYF.

The rearrangement links TRBV7-9 to TRBJ1-1; D possibly corresponds to TRBD1 (5 bases). The CDR3 has 15 residues. V was clipped by 1 base and J by 0 bases, with 9 bases between them. Germline V lookup: CDR1 SEHNR, CDR2 FQNEAQ (reference sequence). DNA for the CDR3: TGTGCCAGCAGCTTAGGGCAGGACATGAACACTGAAGCTTTCTTT. It translates to CASSLGQDMNTEAFF.

The V call is TRBV5-1, the J call TRBJ1-1; no clear D. CDR3 size: 16 residues. Trimming removed 2 bases at V and 2 bases at J, with 16 bases between. The germline V gene has CDR1 SGHRS and CDR2 YFSETQ. CDR3 in amino acids: CASSFRPRNQNTEAFF. The DNA of the CDR3 is TGCGCCAGCAGCTTCCGACCCAGGAATCAAAACACTGAAGCTTTCTTT.

The chain is built from TRBV7-8 and TRBJ2-1, with D perhaps TRBD1 (7 bases). The germline CDR1 and CDR2 sequences are SGHVS and FQNEAQ. The CDR3 is 17 residues long. Trimming took 5 bases from V and 4 from J, leaving 21 bases between them. The CDR3 sequence is CASSRTLPGGRYNEQFF. The DNA of the CDR3 is TGTGCCAGCAGCAGAACCCTCCCAGGGGGGCGGTACAATGAGCAGTTCTTC.

This chain joins TRBV7-9 and TRBJ1-2; 7 bases align to TRBD1. The length of the CDR3 is 12 residues. The germline CDR1 and CDR2 sequences are SEHNR and FQNEAQ (reference sequence). Trimming at V came to 2 bases and at J to 7 bases, leaving 1 base not matched to a gene. The CDR3 sequence: CASSLTGVGYTF. CDR3 in DNA: TGTGCCAGCAGCTTAACAGGGGTTGGCTACACCTTC.

The chain carries TRBV27 and TRBJ2-5, with 7 bases that match TRBD2. Germline V gene lookup returns CDR1 MNHEY and CDR2 SMNVEV (reference sequence). V shed 10 bases, J shed 4 bases, and the junction held 9 bases outside the gene matches. The length of the CDR3 is 13 residues. CDR3 sequence: CATKRSGTETQYF. The CDR3 DNA follows: TGTGCCACCAAACGGAGCGGGACAGAGACCCAGTACTTC.

The chain joins TRBV7-9 to TRBJ2-1, with D perhaps TRBD2 (5 bases). Germline assignment: CDR1 SEHNR and CDR2 FQNEAQ (reference sequence). The CDR3 is 16 amino acids. V gave up 5 bases and J gave up 0 bases, with 14 bases separating them. The CDR3 nucleotides are TGTGCCAGCAGCACGCCTAGCTCCAGCTCCTACAATGAGCAGTTCTTC. Protein product: CASSTPSSSSYNEQFF.

This chain links TRBV10-2 with TRBJ1-5; no clear D gene. This CDR3 has 15 amino acids. The V end was cut by 4 bases, the J end by 2 bases, with 12 bases between. The germline CDR1 and CDR2 sequences are WSHSY and SAAADI. The CDR3 loop reads CASSVRGNGNQPQHF. CDR3 DNA sequence: TGCGCCAGCAGTGTTAGAGGGAACGGCAATCAGCCCCAGCATTTT.

This chain joins TRBV28 and TRBJ2-1; 7 nucleotides match TRBD1. Germline V CDR1 and CDR2: MDHEN, SYDVKM. This CDR3 region has 16 residues. V shed 7 bases, J shed 5 bases, and the junction held 14 bases outside the gene matches. The CDR3 nucleotides are TGTGCCAGCAACAGTTTAACCAGACAGGGAAACAATGAGCAGTTCTTC. Residues: CASNSLTRQGNNEQFF.

The chain links TRBV28 to TRBJ1-1; D gene unclear. The germline CDR1 and CDR2 sequences are MDHEN and SYDVKM. V was shortened by 5 bases and J by 5 bases, with 21 bases between the two germline ends. This CDR3 is 16 amino acids long. This chain's CDR3 is CASSLPGSSGRTEAFF. DNA of the CDR3: TGTGCCAGCAGTCTACCGGGTAGCAGCGGAAGGACTGAAGCTTTCTTT.

This chain joins TRBV2 and TRBJ2-3, with 10 nucleotides matching TRBD2. V shed 8 bases, J shed 0 bases, and the junction held 8 bases outside the gene matches. The CDR3 is 16 residues long. CDR1 is SNHLY and CDR2 is FYNNEI in the germline V gene. This CDR3 is CASLPTSGVSTDTQYF. The CDR3 nucleotides are TGTGCCAGCTTACCCACTAGCGGGGTTAGCACAGATACGCAGTATTTT.

The CDR3 is CASSLVIGTGPKGINEQFF. The CDR3 DNA is TGCGCCAGCAGCTTAGTCATCGGGACAGGGCCCAAGGGGATCAATGAGCAGTTCTTC. This chain joins TRBV5-1 and TRBJ2-1; 9 positions agree with TRBD1. The CDR3 consists of 19 residues. Germline CDR1 is SGHRS and CDR2 is YFSETQ. Losses at the gene ends were 2 bases for V and 6 bases for J; bases not matched to a gene: 18.

The chain is built from TRBV28 and TRBJ2-6; weak D call: TRBD1 (5 bases). This CDR3 has 17 amino acids. Trimming removed 7 bases from V and 0 bases from J, with 16 bases in between. Germline V gene sequence: CDR1 MDHEN, CDR2 SYDVKM. CDR3 nucleotide sequence: TGTGCCAGCACACTGGGGCTCCCGTTCTCTGGGGCCAACGTCCTGACTTTC. Residues: CASTLGLPFSGANVLTF. Filled out from reference TRBV28 and TRBJ2-6, the complete variable domain reads DVKVTQSSRYLVKRTGEKVFLECVQDMDHENMFWYRQDPGLGLRLIYFSYDVKMKEKGDIPEGYSVSREKKERFSLILESASTNQTSMYLCASTLGLPFSGANVLTFGAGSRLTVL.

This clone was found once. This rearrangement joins TRBV27 to TRBJ1-2; D might be TRBD1 (5 bases). The length of the CDR3 is 13 residues. Germline assignment: CDR1 MNHEY and CDR2 SMNVEV (reference sequence). V was clipped by 4 bases and J by 3 bases, with 9 bases between them. The CDR3 sequence is CASSSGGYYGYTF. The CDR3 nucleotides are TGTGCCAGCAGTTCCGGGGGATACTATGGCTACACCTTC.

DNA of the CDR3: TGTGCCAGCAGTCAACAGGGGGCGACGCACACAGATACGCAGTATTTT. Translated: CASSQQGATHTDTQYF. The chain links TRBV27 to TRBJ2-3; 9 nucleotides match TRBD1. This CDR3 region has 16 residues. V lost 5 bases, J lost 2 bases, and 8 bases stayed unmatched. CDR1 is MNHEY and CDR2 is SMNVEV in the germline V gene (reference sequence).

The gene calls are TRBV28 and TRBJ1-1; possibly TRBD1 for D (6 bases). V was cut by 11 bases and J by 0 bases, with 13 bases left in between. Germline loops: CDR1 MDHEN, CDR2 SYDVKM. The CDR3 has 13 residues. The CDR3 region has the DNA TGTGCCGGAGGAAGGGACATGAACACTGAAGCTTTCTTT. The encoded protein is CAGGRDMNTEAFF.

This sequence joins TRBV19 and TRBJ1-2; D perhaps matches TRBD1 (5 bases). The CDR3 contains 17 residues. Germline V gene data show CDR1 as LNHDA and CDR2 as SQIVND (reference sequence). Trimming left V 5 bases short and J 4 bases short, with 23 bases between. The CDR3 sequence is CASSYPGQPRSRYGYTF. DNA of the CDR3: TGTGCCAGTAGTTATCCAGGACAACCACGGTCTCGCTATGGCTACACCTTC.

This chain links TRBV9 with TRBJ2-4; D is possibly TRBD2 (7 bases). The length of the CDR3 is 15 residues. Trimming removed 0 bases from V and 6 bases from J, with 13 bases in between. Germline V lookup: CDR1 SGDLS, CDR2 YYNGEE. CDR3 bases: TGTGCCAGCAGCGTAGGAGGCGGGGGCACAAACATTCAGTACTTC. This gives the protein CASSVGGGGTNIQYF.

The rearrangement links TRBV28 to TRBJ1-4; D might be TRBD1 (6 bases). CDR1 is MDHEN and CDR2 is SYDVKM in the germline V gene. The V gene lost 1 base and the J gene lost 1 base, with 19 bases spanning the gap. There are 19 residues in the CDR3. CDR3 in amino acids: CASSLFAGVAPITNEKLFF. In DNA, the CDR3 is TGTGCCAGCAGTTTATTCGCAGGGGTAGCGCCCATAACTAATGAAAAACTGTTTTTT.